This TCR beta chain was sequenced for a study of blood T cell repertoires in COVID-19. Study overall: COVID-19 samples, acute and convalescent, were from the United States, Italy and Spain.

The repertoire was sequenced with immunoSEQ multiplex PCR; TCRdb's copy has only in-frame clones and lacks some. The sample includes around 200,000 clones, 88% of them seen just once. V lost 7 bases, J lost 6 bases, and 14 bases lay in between. The CDR3 is 13 amino acids. The chain is built from TRBV12-3 or TRBV12-4 and TRBJ2-3; maybe TRBD2 (6 bases). The sequence derives from a man under 40 with acute or convalescent COVID-19. Source material: peripheral blood. The CDR3 bases are TGTGCCAGCAAGCCCCCTGGAGGGGATACGCAGTATTTT. This translates into CASKPPGGDTQYF.